The sequence of this T cell receptor (beta chain) was determined in a study of blood T cell repertoires in COVID-19. Germline V gene data show CDR1 as SGHTA and CDR2 as FQGNSA. The CDR3 has 16 residues. After removal of 2 bases from V and 4 bases from J, the junction contained 9 bases not matched to a gene. Profiling relied on immunoSEQ multiplex PCR, and the TCRdb table lists in-frame clones only, not all of them. The sample yields a few hundred thousand clones, 70% to 90% seen once. The sequence was obtained from a woman aged 30 to 39 with active or convalescent COVID-19. The V call is TRBV7-2, the J call TRBJ2-5, with 8 bases fitting TRBD2. The specimen was peripheral blood. The CDR3 protein is CASSLQSTSGLETQYF. CDR3 nucleotide sequence: TGTGCCAGCAGCTTACAATCCACTAGCGGACTAGAGACCCAGTACTTC.